The rows below give T cell receptor beta chains drawn from one sample of a study of CD8+ T cells in alopecia areata. The method was immunoSEQ multiplex PCR; TCRdb's version includes in-frame clones alone and lacks a portion of them. The sample has approximately 180,000 clones, about 66% seen once; the top ten hold 10% to 12%. Sequenced material: CD8+ T cells sorted from blood, taken at week 0. These receptors were taken from a human donor with alopecia areata. CDR3s include the opening cysteine and the closing phenylalanine or tryptophan. Fields, in order: J gene, D gene, CDR3 length, clone size, V gene, CDR3 protein, CDR3 DNA. The D gene is left open where the match is weak. Where a row states a size, it is once, few, many or the class of an expanded clone; other rows omit it.

j_call: TRBJ1-5; d_call: TRBD1; cdr3_length: 16; clone_size: -; v_call: TRBV5-6; cdr3_aa: CASSLWGQGSIQPQHF; cdr3_nt: TGTGCCAGCAGCTTGTGGGGACAGGGATCTATTCAGCCCCAGCATTTT
j_call: TRBJ1-6; d_call: -; cdr3_length: 16; clone_size: -; v_call: TRBV11-2; cdr3_aa: CASSLVPGGLNSPLHF; cdr3_nt: TGTGCCAGCAGCTTAGTTCCCGGGGGGCTGAATTCACCCCTCCACTTT
j_call: TRBJ1-1; d_call: -; cdr3_length: 12; clone_size: -; v_call: TRBV2; cdr3_aa: CASRVEGSGAFF; cdr3_nt: TGTGCCAGCAGGGTGGAAGGTTCGGGGGCTTTCTTT
j_call: TRBJ2-5; d_call: TRBD2; cdr3_length: 16; clone_size: -; v_call: TRBV9; cdr3_aa: CASSVGRSGGQETQYF; cdr3_nt: TGTGCCAGCAGCGTAGGTAGGAGCGGGGGTCAAGAGACCCAGTACTTC
j_call: TRBJ1-2; d_call: TRBD1; cdr3_length: 13; clone_size: -; v_call: TRBV6-6; cdr3_aa: CASSPRDSYGYTF; cdr3_nt: TGTGCCAGCAGTCCCCGGGACAGCTATGGCTACACCTTC
j_call: TRBJ1-2; d_call: -; cdr3_length: 14; clone_size: -; v_call: TRBV4-2; cdr3_aa: CASSQGGLNYGYTF; cdr3_nt: TGTGCCAGCAGCCAAGGGGGACTTAACTATGGCTACACCTTC
j_call: TRBJ2-3; d_call: TRBD2; cdr3_length: 15; clone_size: -; v_call: TRBV13; cdr3_aa: CASTPIWGGGEPQYF; cdr3_nt: TGTGCCAGCACCCCGATCTGGGGCGGGGGGGAGCCGCAGTATTTT
j_call: TRBJ1-2; d_call: TRBD1; cdr3_length: 16; clone_size: -; v_call: TRBV7-9; cdr3_aa: CASSFPRDRGNYGYTF; cdr3_nt: TGTGCCAGCAGCTTCCCAAGGGACAGGGGAAACTATGGCTACACCTTC
j_call: TRBJ1-2; d_call: -; cdr3_length: 16; clone_size: -; v_call: TRBV2; cdr3_aa: CASRGDTGTYSYGYTF; cdr3_nt: TGTGCCAGCAGGGGGGACACCGGGACGTATTCGTATGGCTACACCTTC
j_call: TRBJ1-1; d_call: TRBD1; cdr3_length: 15; clone_size: -; v_call: TRBV7-9; cdr3_aa: CASSAGTGTYTEAFF; cdr3_nt: TGTGCCAGCAGCGCCGGGACAGGGACCTACACTGAAGCTTTCTTT
j_call: TRBJ2-1; d_call: TRBD2; cdr3_length: 15; clone_size: -; v_call: TRBV15; cdr3_aa: CATSLAGSSYNEQFF; cdr3_nt: TGTGCCACCAGCCTAGCGGGGAGCTCCTACAATGAGCAGTTCTTC
j_call: TRBJ2-2; d_call: -; cdr3_length: 14; clone_size: once; v_call: TRBV27; cdr3_aa: CASSWALNTGELFF; cdr3_nt: TGTGCCAGCAGTTGGGCCCTAAACACCGGGGAGCTGTTTTTT
j_call: TRBJ2-5; d_call: TRBD2; cdr3_length: 16; clone_size: -; v_call: TRBV2; cdr3_aa: CASSEGTSLYTETQYF; cdr3_nt: TGTGCCAGCAGTGAAGGGACTAGTCTTTACACGGAGACCCAGTACTTC
j_call: TRBJ1-6; d_call: -; cdr3_length: 16; clone_size: -; v_call: TRBV27; cdr3_aa: CASRITGSSYNSPLHF; cdr3_nt: TGTGCCAGCAGAATTACCGGGAGCTCCTATAATTCACCCCTCCACTTT
j_call: TRBJ2-7; d_call: -; cdr3_length: 14; clone_size: -; v_call: TRBV29-1; cdr3_aa: CSVELQGGTYEQYF; cdr3_nt: TGCAGCGTTGAGTTGCAGGGGGGAACCTACGAGCAGTACTTC
j_call: TRBJ1-1; d_call: -; cdr3_length: 13; clone_size: -; v_call: TRBV29-1; cdr3_aa: CSVGGQEGTEAFF; cdr3_nt: TGCAGCGTTGGAGGTCAGGAGGGCACTGAAGCTTTCTTT
j_call: TRBJ2-7; d_call: -; cdr3_length: 11; clone_size: -; v_call: TRBV30; cdr3_aa: CAWTGAYEQYF; cdr3_nt: TGTGCCTGGACAGGGGCCTACGAGCAGTACTTC
j_call: TRBJ2-4; d_call: TRBD1; cdr3_length: 15; clone_size: few; v_call: TRBV29-1; cdr3_aa: CSVEKTGEAKNIQYF; cdr3_nt: TGCAGCGTAGAGAAGACAGGGGAAGCCAAAAACATTCAGTACTTC
j_call: TRBJ2-7; d_call: -; cdr3_length: 14; clone_size: -; v_call: TRBV4-1; cdr3_aa: CASSQDSGDYEQYF; cdr3_nt: TGCGCCAGCAGCCAAGATTCGGGGGACTACGAGCAGTACTTC
j_call: TRBJ2-2; d_call: -; cdr3_length: 17; clone_size: -; v_call: TRBV15; cdr3_aa: CATSSGRTAANTGELFF; cdr3_nt: TGTGCCACCAGCAGTGGACGGACGGCAGCGAACACCGGGGAGCTGTTTTTT
j_call: TRBJ2-7; d_call: -; cdr3_length: 12; clone_size: -; v_call: TRBV6-5; cdr3_aa: CASPTVCYEQYF; cdr3_nt: TGTGCCAGCCCGACAGTGTGCTACGAGCAGTACTTC
j_call: TRBJ1-2; d_call: TRBD1; cdr3_length: 15; clone_size: -; v_call: TRBV7-2; cdr3_aa: CASSRRDRGDYGYTF; cdr3_nt: TGTGCCAGCAGCCGTCGGGACAGGGGGGACTATGGCTACACCTTC
j_call: TRBJ2-5; d_call: -; cdr3_length: 17; clone_size: few; v_call: TRBV27; cdr3_aa: CASSLTPDRVGQETQYF; cdr3_nt: TGTGCCAGCAGCCTAACCCCCGACAGAGTGGGGCAAGAGACCCAGTACTTC
j_call: TRBJ2-6; d_call: -; cdr3_length: 14; clone_size: -; v_call: TRBV2; cdr3_aa: CANSAGSGANVLTF; cdr3_nt: TGTGCCAACTCGGCGGGATCTGGGGCCAACGTCCTGACTTTC
j_call: TRBJ1-5; d_call: -; cdr3_length: 15; clone_size: -; v_call: TRBV21-1; cdr3_aa: CASSRLRTENQPQHF; cdr3_nt: TGTGCCAGCAGCCGGTTGAGGACAGAAAATCAGCCCCAGCATTTT
j_call: TRBJ1-4; d_call: TRBD1; cdr3_length: 16; clone_size: -; v_call: TRBV28; cdr3_aa: CASIPGQGTVREKLFF; cdr3_nt: TGTGCCAGCATCCCGGGACAGGGAACCGTCCGGGAAAAACTGTTTTTT
j_call: TRBJ1-5; d_call: -; cdr3_length: 13; clone_size: -; v_call: TRBV13; cdr3_aa: CASSLGPNQPQHF; cdr3_nt: TGTGCCAGCAGCTTAGGACCCAATCAGCCCCAGCATTTT
j_call: TRBJ2-1; d_call: TRBD1; cdr3_length: 15; clone_size: -; v_call: TRBV19; cdr3_aa: CASSLTGNSYNEQFF; cdr3_nt: TGTGCCAGTAGCCTGACAGGGAACTCCTACAATGAGCAGTTCTTC
j_call: TRBJ2-4; d_call: -; cdr3_length: 17; clone_size: -; v_call: TRBV10-3; cdr3_aa: CAISESHLGQAKNIQYF; cdr3_nt: TGTGCCATCAGTGAGTCGCATTTAGGTCAGGCCAAAAACATTCAGTACTTC
j_call: TRBJ2-7; d_call: -; cdr3_length: 17; clone_size: few; v_call: TRBV7-9; cdr3_aa: CASSAPNNRRVAYEQYF; cdr3_nt: TGTGCCAGCAGCGCGCCCAACAACCGCAGAGTAGCCTACGAGCAGTACTTC
j_call: TRBJ2-7; d_call: -; cdr3_length: 11; clone_size: once; v_call: TRBV9; cdr3_aa: CASSEGYEQYF; cdr3_nt: TGTGCCAGCAGCGAGGGGTACGAGCAGTACTTC
j_call: TRBJ2-5; d_call: -; cdr3_length: 13; clone_size: few; v_call: TRBV5-1; cdr3_aa: CASSRGTWETQYF; cdr3_nt: TGCGCCAGCAGCAGAGGGACTTGGGAGACCCAGTACTTC
j_call: TRBJ2-1; d_call: -; cdr3_length: 15; clone_size: -; v_call: TRBV7-2; cdr3_aa: CASSSGTEFYNEQFF; cdr3_nt: TGTGCCAGCAGCTCCGGGACTGAATTCTACAATGAGCAGTTCTTC
j_call: TRBJ2-2; d_call: -; cdr3_length: 12; clone_size: -; v_call: TRBV29-1; cdr3_aa: CSVEDPSGELFF; cdr3_nt: TGCAGCGTTGAAGATCCCTCCGGGGAGCTGTTTTTT
j_call: TRBJ2-4; d_call: TRBD1; cdr3_length: 16; clone_size: -; v_call: TRBV27; cdr3_aa: CASSSDRVLAKNIQYF; cdr3_nt: TGTGCCAGCAGTTCGGACAGGGTCCTAGCCAAAAACATTCAGTACTTC
j_call: TRBJ2-7; d_call: -; cdr3_length: 14; clone_size: -; v_call: TRBV15; cdr3_aa: CATSRRGGSYEQYF; cdr3_nt: TGTGCCACCAGCAGAAGGGGTGGCTCCTACGAGCAGTACTTC
j_call: TRBJ1-5; d_call: -; cdr3_length: 15; clone_size: -; v_call: TRBV2; cdr3_aa: CASGGPERANQPQHF; cdr3_nt: TGTGCCAGCGGGGGGCCCGAACGAGCCAATCAGCCCCAGCATTTT
j_call: TRBJ1-2; d_call: -; cdr3_length: 12; clone_size: -; v_call: TRBV5-6; cdr3_aa: CASSLRGQGYTF; cdr3_nt: TGTGCCAGCAGCTTGCGAGGGCAAGGCTACACCTTC
j_call: TRBJ2-2; d_call: -; cdr3_length: 15; clone_size: few; v_call: TRBV29-1; cdr3_aa: CSVTAGTHTPGELFF; cdr3_nt: TGCAGCGTTACAGCCGGGACCCACACCCCTGGGGAGCTGTTTTTT
j_call: TRBJ1-2; d_call: TRBD1; cdr3_length: 15; clone_size: -; v_call: TRBV18; cdr3_aa: CASSPPVRGTYGYTF; cdr3_nt: TGTGCCAGCTCACCACCGGTCAGGGGGACCTATGGCTACACCTTC
j_call: TRBJ2-6; d_call: -; cdr3_length: 16; clone_size: -; v_call: TRBV7-9; cdr3_aa: CACGAAVSSGANVLTF; cdr3_nt: TGTGCCTGCGGGGCGGCAGTCTCCTCTGGGGCCAACGTCCTGACTTTC
j_call: TRBJ1-6; d_call: TRBD1; cdr3_length: 16; clone_size: -; v_call: TRBV27; cdr3_aa: CASSRDRGSIDSPLHF; cdr3_nt: TGTGCCAGCAGTCGGGACAGGGGTAGTATTGATTCACCCCTCCACTTT
j_call: TRBJ1-5; d_call: -; cdr3_length: 14; clone_size: few; v_call: TRBV13; cdr3_aa: CASSLGTGHQPQHF; cdr3_nt: TGTGCCAGCAGCTTAGGAACAGGGCATCAGCCCCAGCATTTT